The 17 T cell receptor beta chains given below trace back to one sample, sequenced in a study of T cell responses to AZD1222 COVID-19 vaccine. The protocol was immunoSEQ multiplex PCR, while the TCRdb copy is restricted to in-frame clones and leaves out a portion. The sample holds some 42,000 clones; approximately 80% are singletons and the top ten take more than 15%. Material: peripheral blood, obtained 28 days after the second AZD1222 dose. The source of these receptors is an adult who received the AZD1222 COVID-19 vaccine.

The V call is TRBV27, the J call TRBJ1-4, with 9 nucleotides matching TRBD1. CDR3 size: 17 residues. V was clipped by 3 bases and J by 0 bases; unmatched bases: 5. Germline CDR1 MNHEY, CDR2 SMNVEV (reference sequence). The CDR3 nucleotides are TGTGCCAGCAGTTTGGGACAGGGTTTCGCAACTAATGAAAAACTGTTTTTT. It encodes CASSLGQGFATNEKLFF.

The chain couples TRBV13 to TRBJ2-3; tentatively, D is TRBD1 or TRBD2 (5 bases each). The CDR3 is 17 residues long. Trimming stripped 0 bases from V and 4 bases from J, with 17 bases between. Germline assignment: CDR1 PRHDT and CDR2 FYEKMQ (reference sequence). The CDR3 here is CASSLGGARHNPDTQYF. The DNA of the CDR3 is TGTGCCAGCAGCTTAGGCGGGGCGCGGCACAACCCAGATACGCAGTATTTT.

The chain couples TRBV5-1 to TRBJ2-7; D unclear. CDR1 and CDR2 (germline): SGHRS, YFSETQ. V lost 7 bases to trimming and J lost 7 bases, with 21 bases between them. The CDR3 totals 14 residues. CDR3 amino acids: CASGFRTGEGEQYF. The CDR3 region has the DNA TGCGCCAGCGGGTTCAGGACGGGCGAAGGGGAGCAGTACTTC.

This sequence joins TRBV18 and TRBJ2-2, with a tentative D call TRBD1 (5 bases). V gave up 3 bases and J gave up 0 bases, with 11 bases separating them. Germline assignment: CDR1 KGHSH and CDR2 LQKENI. CDR3 length: 16 amino acids. DNA for the CDR3: TGTGCCAGCTCACCCAGGGCTATCGCGAACACCGGGGAGCTGTTTTTT. Translation: CASSPRAIANTGELFF.

The chain links TRBV25-1 to TRBJ2-6; weak D call: TRBD2 (7 bases). CDR1 MGHDK and CDR2 SYGVNS come from the germline V gene. The CDR3 extends over 17 amino acids. Between the trimmed V and J ends, which lost 2 bases and 2 bases, there was a span of 13 bases. CDR3 bases: TGTGCCAGCAGTGAAAAAGGAGGGGGGGCTGGGGCCAACGTCCTGACTTTC. Encoded protein: CASSEKGGGAGANVLTF. Combining the CDR3 with reference TRBV25-1 and TRBJ2-6 gives the whole variable domain EADIYQTPRYLVIGTGKKITLECSQTMGHDKMYWYQQDPGMELHLIHYSYGVNSTEKGDLSSESTVSRIRTEHFPLTLESARPSHTSQYLCASSEKGGGAGANVLTFGAGSRLTVL.

The CDR3 loop reads CSVQGAYGYTF. For the CDR3, the DNA is TGCAGCGTACAGGGGGCCTATGGCTACACCTTC. This chain connects TRBV29-1 to TRBJ1-2; 9 bases line up with TRBD1. The ends lost 6 bases at V and 4 bases at J; junction bases unmatched: 0. The germline CDR1 and CDR2 sequences are SQVTM and ANQGSEA. This CDR3 has 11 residues.

CDR3 DNA sequence: TGTGCCAGCAGCGTCTATACTAGCGGGGGGGTTTACAATGAGCAGTTCTTC. It specifies CASSVYTSGGVYNEQFF. The rearrangement joins TRBV9 to TRBJ2-1, with 13 bases identical to TRBD2. The CDR3 runs 17 residues. Germline trimming cut 2 bases from V and 4 bases from J; bases unmatched to any gene: 6. Germline CDR1 and CDR2: SGDLS and YYNGEE.

The V and J genes are TRBV11-3 and TRBJ2-7, with 7 bases that match TRBD1. The length of the CDR3 is 12 residues. The trim removed 3 bases at V and 5 bases at J, leaving 1 base unmatched. Germline assignment: CDR1 SGHNT and CDR2 YENEEA. This CDR3 is CASSLTGNEQYF. In DNA form, the CDR3 reads TGTGCCAGCAGCTTGACAGGGAACGAGCAGTACTTC.

In DNA, the CDR3 is TGCGCCAGCAGCCTAGGACTAGCGGGTCAAGAGACCCAGTACTTC. Its translation: CASSLGLAGQETQYF. The chain uses TRBV5-1 and TRBJ2-5; 11 positions match TRBD2. Germline values: CDR1 SGHRS, CDR2 YFSETQ. The V segment lost 4 bases and the J segment 2 bases; nucleotides outside the gene matches: 4. This CDR3 spans 15 amino acids. Supplemented by reference TRBV5-1 and TRBJ2-5, the full variable domain reads KAGVTQTPRYLIKTRGQQVTLSCSPISGHRSVSWYQQTPGQGLQFLFEYFSETQRNKGNFPGRFSGRQFSNSRSEMNVSTLELGDSALYLCASSLGLAGQETQYFGPGTRLLVL.

This clone has a handful of counts. The chain carries TRBV19 and TRBJ1-5; tentative D call: TRBD1 (6 bases). Deletions cut 2 bases from V and 1 base from J, with 9 bases between. The CDR3 contains 15 residues. CDR1 and CDR2 (germline): LNHDA, SQIVND (reference sequence). The CDR3 DNA sequence: TGTGCCAGTAGTATAAGCAGGGGCAGCAATCAGCCCCAGCATTTT. It yields the protein CASSISRGSNQPQHF.

The chain uses TRBV9 and TRBJ2-3; D may be TRBD2 (6 bases). The germline V gene has CDR1 SGDLS and CDR2 YYNGEE. This CDR3 has 14 amino acids. Trimming left V 4 bases short and J 6 bases short, with 15 bases between. This CDR3 reads CASSLRVAADTQYF. The CDR3 DNA sequence: TGTGCCAGCAGCCTTCGAGTAGCGGCGGATACGCAGTATTTT.

The chain combines TRBV9 with TRBJ2-1; maybe TRBD2 (6 bases). V shed 4 bases and J shed 2 bases, with 13 bases lying between them. Per germline, CDR1 SGDLS and CDR2 YYNGEE. The CDR3 runs 15 residues. As DNA, the CDR3 is TGTGCCAGCAGCATGGGGGGTAGCACCTACAATGAGCAGTTCTTC. Its translation is CASSMGGSTYNEQFF. Supplemented by reference TRBV9 and TRBJ2-1, the full variable domain reads DSGVTQTPKHLITATGQRVTLRCSPRSGDLSVYWYQQSLDQGLQFLIQYYNGEERAKGNILERFSAQQFPDLHSELNLSSLELGDSALYFCASSMGGSTYNEQFFGPGTRLTVL.

V is TRBV30 and J is TRBJ2-7, with unresolved D. The germline V and J ends were trimmed by 2 bases and 0 bases, with 14 bases remaining between them. Germline V gene lookup returns CDR1 GTSNPN and CDR2 SVGIG (reference sequence). The CDR3 is made up of 15 amino acids. CDR3 nucleotide sequence: TGTGCCTGGAGTAATAGCTCGACCCACTCCTACGAGCAGTACTTC. Translated, it gives CAWSNSSTHSYEQYF.

The CDR3 spells CASSTDRNEQFF. The CDR3, as DNA: TGCGCCAGCAGCACTGACAGGAATGAGCAGTTCTTC. The chain recombines TRBV5-1 with TRBJ2-1; a weak D match, TRBD1 (6 bases). V lost 4 bases and J lost 7, with 9 bases in between. Per the germline V gene, CDR1 is SGHRS and CDR2 is YFSETQ. The CDR3 contains 12 residues.

The chain uses TRBV5-6 and TRBJ1-6; TRBD1 might be the D (6 bases). The germline V gene encodes CDR1 SGHDT and CDR2 YYEEEE. Trimming took off 0 bases at V and 8 bases at J, with 12 bases between the two ends. CDR3 length equals 15 residues. CDR3 region: CASSLGQGLYSPLHF. CDR3 nucleotides: TGTGCCAGCAGCTTGGGGCAGGGGCTTTATTCACCCCTCCACTTT.

The chain uses TRBV9 and TRBJ2-2; possibly TRBD2 for D (5 bases). V was trimmed by 0 bases and J by 6 bases, leaving 12 bases between them. Germline loops: CDR1 SGDLS, CDR2 YYNGEE. CDR3 length: 15 residues. Here the CDR3 reads CASSVEAGKAGELFF. The CDR3, as DNA: TGTGCCAGCAGCGTAGAGGCGGGTAAGGCCGGGGAGCTGTTTTTT.

The chain uses TRBV15 and TRBJ2-5, with 8 bases that match TRBD1. The CDR3 extends over 15 amino acids. The V segment lost 6 bases and the J segment 3 bases; nucleotides outside the gene matches: 9. The V gene's germline CDR1 is LNHNV and CDR2 YYDKDF (reference sequence). CDR3 in DNA: TGTGCCACCAGAGTAGCTGGACAGGGAAAAGAGACCCAGTACTTC. Residues: CATRVAGQGKETQYF.